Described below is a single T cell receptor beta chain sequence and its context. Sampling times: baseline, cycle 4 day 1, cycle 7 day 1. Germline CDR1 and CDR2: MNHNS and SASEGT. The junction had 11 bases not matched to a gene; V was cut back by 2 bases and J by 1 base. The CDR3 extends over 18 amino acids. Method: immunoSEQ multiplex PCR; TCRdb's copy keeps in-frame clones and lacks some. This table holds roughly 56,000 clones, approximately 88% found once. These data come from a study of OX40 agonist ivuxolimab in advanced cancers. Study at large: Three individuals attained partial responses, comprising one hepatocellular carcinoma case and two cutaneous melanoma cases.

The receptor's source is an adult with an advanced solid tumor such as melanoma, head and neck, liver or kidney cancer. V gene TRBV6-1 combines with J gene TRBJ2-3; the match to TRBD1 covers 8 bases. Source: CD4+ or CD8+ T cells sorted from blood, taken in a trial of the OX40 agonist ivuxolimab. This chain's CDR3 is CASSELARTGRRTDTQYF. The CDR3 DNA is TGTGCCAGCAGTGAACTGGCACGGACAGGGAGACGCACAGATACGCAGTATTTT.